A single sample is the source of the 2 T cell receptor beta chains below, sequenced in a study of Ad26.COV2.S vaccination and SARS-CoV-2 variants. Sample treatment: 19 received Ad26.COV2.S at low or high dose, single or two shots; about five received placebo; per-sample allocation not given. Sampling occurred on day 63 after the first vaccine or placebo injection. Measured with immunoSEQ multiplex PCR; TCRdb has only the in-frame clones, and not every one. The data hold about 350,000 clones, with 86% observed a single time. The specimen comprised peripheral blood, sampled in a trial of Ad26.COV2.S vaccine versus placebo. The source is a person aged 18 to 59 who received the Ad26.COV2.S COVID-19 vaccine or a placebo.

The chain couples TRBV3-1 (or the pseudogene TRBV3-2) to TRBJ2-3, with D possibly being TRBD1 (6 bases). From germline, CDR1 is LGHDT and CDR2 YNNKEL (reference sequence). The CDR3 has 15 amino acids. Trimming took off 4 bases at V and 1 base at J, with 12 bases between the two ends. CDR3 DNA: TGTGCCAGCAGCCTCCACAGGGCGGGCACAGATACGCAGTATTTT. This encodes CASSLHRAGTDTQYF.

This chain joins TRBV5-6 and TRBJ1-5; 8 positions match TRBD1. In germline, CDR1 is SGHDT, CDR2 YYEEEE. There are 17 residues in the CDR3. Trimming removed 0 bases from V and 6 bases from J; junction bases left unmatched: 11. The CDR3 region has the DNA TGTGCCAGCAGCTTGGGACAGGGGTTTGATCCGGGTCAGCCCCAGCATTTT. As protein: CASSLGQGFDPGQPQHF.